This entry describes one TCR beta chain. This clone was observed a handful of times. The clone's antigen remains unknown. The sample holds no much larger clone one base away, and base qualities are not on file. The High Capacity cDNA Reverse Transcription Kit was used to reverse transcribe all of the isolated RNA, meaning that expressed TCRB transcripts were what got sequenced. Naive, central memory and regulatory T cell samples underwent deep immunoSEQ sequencing, averaging approximately 3.3 million total reads per sample. Sorted cells were lysed in RLT buffer and RNA was extracted with DNase-treated RNeasy Micro or Mini kits, depending on cell number. Each cell subset was processed on its own to prevent cross-contamination, while patient and healthy donor samples were processed together. Using the immunoSEQ multiplex PCR, TCRB sequences were amplified from cDNA into 87-bp fragments spanning the CDR3 region. Amplicons were sequenced on the Illumina HiSeq platform. For the original study's pipeline: Synthetic template baselines were used to correct PCR bias computationally, reads within Hamming distance 2 were collapsed together, and singletons that could not be merged were discarded. Reads were aligned against IMGT so that V, D and J genes, CDR3 length and insertions or deletions at six rearrangement sites could be assigned. Within each subset, clonotype counts were normalized to the number of sorted cells before true diversity and Gini coefficients were calculated with the tcR R package. The overlap coefficient, calculated on TCRB nucleotide sequences, was used to quantify repertoire sharing. Out-of-frame TCRB sequences from naive cells were analyzed to stand in for the pre-selection repertoire. The source is immuneACCESS, and TCRdb retained only in-frame sequences with V and J called. Part of the clones is not carried over; for the studies checked, unresolved V genes explain less than half of this, and the remainder is unexplained. V, J and clone size are those of that table, while D and trimming were read from the DNA. For this sample the table gives almost 350,000 clones, of which about 19% were detected only once. 0.044% of the sample is held by the ten biggest clonotypes.

The entry originates in a study of beta chain features in type 1 diabetes (dated by TCRdb to 2017 to 2018). At the level of the whole study: Mean age, gender distribution, total cell number and subset yield were not different between patients and healthy donors. A total of 100 million to 140 million sorted cells were examined across all samples, and the number of cells per subset was strongly correlated with RNA yield. Whereas all 30 or so donors provided naive and central memory subsets, regulatory and stem cell-like memory subsets were isolated from just 8 patients and roughly eight healthy donors. In the study, TCRB repertoires of sorted circulating CD4+ T cell subsets from recently diagnosed type 1 diabetes patients were compared with those of matched healthy donors. What the research found in general, with its limitations: Shorter templates might be favored by PCR, yet because patient and control samples were amplified and corrected together, any such skew would affect both groups equally. Because cDNA rather than genomic DNA was sequenced, highly expressing activated cells could have been over-represented, although no difference in activation and CD3 levels was found between groups. In all four CD4+ subsets, TCRB CDR3 length was moderately but significantly shorter in type 1 diabetes patients. At VDJ recombination sites, type 1 diabetes patients had fewer insertions and more deleted nucleotides, which implies abnormalities in thymic rearrangement. Because the HLA sub-analyses included only small numbers of individuals, any influence of HLA type on TCRB rearrangement was left unresolved. Naive, central memory and regulatory TCRB repertoires appeared to be more similar among patients than among healthy donors.

Each donor gave one peripheral blood draw, roughly 0.11 L on average, collected into heparinised tubes. A BD FACSAria II was used to sort naive, central memory, regulatory and stem cell-like memory CD4+ T cells with a panel that included CD45RO, CCR7, CD25, CD127, CD95 and CD27. Purity was above 95% for every sorted population. PBMCs were separated immediately by Lymphoprep density gradient centrifugation and were stained directly, without being cultured. Samples were stained and sorted in pairs, with one healthy donor and one patient per experiment, so that batch effects were minimized. CDR3 length: 15 amino acids, cysteine to phenylalanine. Only the CDR3 part of the read is kept: 45 bases, read in frame from the first base. Between the V and J ends, shortened by 2 bases and 1 base respectively, the junction contains 10 bases. CDR1 and CDR2 are drawn from the germline V gene: KGHSH, LQKENI.

This receptor was taken from a woman under 30 in good health. The sequenced sample consisted of naive CD4+ T cells from blood. The cell subset or site label, read with the paper, signifies: true naive CD4+ T cells. The chain is encoded by TRBV18 joined to TRBJ2-3; the D gene is perhaps TRBD1, on 6 matching bases. The CDR3 protein: CASSPNRAGTDTQYF. The DNA is as follows: TGTGCCAGCTCACCAAACAGGGCAGGCACAGATACGCAGTATTTT.